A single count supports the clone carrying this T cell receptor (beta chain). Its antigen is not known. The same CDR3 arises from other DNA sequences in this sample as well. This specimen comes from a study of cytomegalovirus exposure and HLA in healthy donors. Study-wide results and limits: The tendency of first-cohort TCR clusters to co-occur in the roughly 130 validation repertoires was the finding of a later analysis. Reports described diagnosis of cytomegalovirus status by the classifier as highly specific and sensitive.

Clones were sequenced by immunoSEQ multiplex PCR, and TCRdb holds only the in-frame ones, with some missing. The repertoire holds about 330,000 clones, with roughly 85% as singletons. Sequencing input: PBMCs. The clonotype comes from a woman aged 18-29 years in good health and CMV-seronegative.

The CDR3 spells CASSPGLLSYEQYF. Here the CDR3 DNA reads TGTGCCAGCAGTCCGGGACTCCTCTCCTACGAGCAGTACTTC. The rearrangement uses TRBV28 and TRBJ2-7; D possibly corresponds to TRBD2 (6 bases). CDR1 is MDHEN, CDR2 SYDVKM, per germline. Trimming took 5 bases from V and 0 from J, leaving 11 bases between them. The CDR3 sequence is 14 residues long.